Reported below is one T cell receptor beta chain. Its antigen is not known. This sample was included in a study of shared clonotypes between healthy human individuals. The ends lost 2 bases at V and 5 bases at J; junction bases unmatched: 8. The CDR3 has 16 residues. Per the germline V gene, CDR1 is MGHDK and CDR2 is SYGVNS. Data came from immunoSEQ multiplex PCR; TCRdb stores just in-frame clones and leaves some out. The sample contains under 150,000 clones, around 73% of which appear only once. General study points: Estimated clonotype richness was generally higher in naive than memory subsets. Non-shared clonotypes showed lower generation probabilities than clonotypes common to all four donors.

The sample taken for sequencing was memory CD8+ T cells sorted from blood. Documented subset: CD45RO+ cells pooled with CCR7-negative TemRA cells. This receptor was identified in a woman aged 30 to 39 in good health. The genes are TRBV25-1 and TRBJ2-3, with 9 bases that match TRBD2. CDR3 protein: CASSEVGGRGGDTQYF. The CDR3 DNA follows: TGTGCCAGCAGTGAAGTTGGCGGGAGGGGTGGAGATACGCAGTATTTT.